The next 15 T cell receptor beta chains were all read from a single sample in a study of CD8 T cells in ankylosing spondylitis. In TCRdb, the 5' RACE reads were re-called with MiXCR into one record per CDR3 protein. The sample includes around 140,000 distinct CDR3 sequences, roughly 11% of them seen just once. Sequencing was carried out using blood, either unsorted or a sorted T cell fraction (not recorded which). These receptors all come from a female donor with ankylosing spondylitis or in good health (not recorded which).

Only a few counts were recorded for this clonotype. V is TRBV29-1 and J is TRBJ1-2, with D perhaps TRBD1 (5 bases). Trimming shortened V by 7 bases and J by 4 bases, and 19 bases separated the two germline ends. The CDR3 totals 14 residues. Germline loops: CDR1 SQVTM, CDR2 ANQGSEA. CDR3 in DNA: TGCAGCGCCGTGGGGACCATAGTTCCCTATGGCTACACCTTC. Amino acid sequence: CSAVGTIVPYGYTF.

There are a few counts of this clonotype. The chain carries TRBV11-2 and TRBJ2-7, with a possible D match to TRBD1 (5 bases). The CDR3 is 15 amino acids. The germline CDR1 and CDR2 sequences are SGHAT and FQNNGV. Trimming stripped 5 bases from V and 5 bases from J, with 19 bases between. The CDR3 here is CASSLKWQGVNEQYF. The CDR3 DNA reads TGTGCCAGCAGCCTAAAATGGCAGGGTGTGAACGAGCAGTACTTC.

In this sample, this clonotype turned up many times. The chain carries TRBV3-1 and TRBJ1-1; tentatively, D is TRBD1 (6 bases). The V end was cut by 4 bases, the J end by 2 bases, with 11 bases between. The germline CDR1 and CDR2 sequences are LGHDT and YNNKEL (reference sequence). The CDR3 sequence is 14 residues long. The CDR3 loop reads CASSPQGINTEAFF. The CDR3 DNA reads TGTGCCAGCAGCCCACAGGGTATCAACACTGAAGCTTTCTTT.

This clonotype appeared many times. The V call is TRBV30, the J call TRBJ2-7, with 8 nucleotides matching TRBD2. Looked up from germline, CDR1 is GTSNPN and CDR2 is SVGIG (reference sequence). Unmatched junction bases numbered 7, after V lost 0 bases and J lost 3 bases. CDR3 length: 15 amino acids. For the CDR3, the DNA is TGTGCCTGGAGTGTAGGTAGCGGGACTGACTACGAGCAGTACTTC. It encodes CAWSVGSGTDYEQYF.

This clonotype has a count of ten or more. The chain employs TRBV5-1 and TRBJ1-1, with D perhaps matching TRBD1 (6 bases). The CDR3 consists of 14 residues. From germline, CDR1 is SGHRS and CDR2 YFSETQ. The germline V and J ends were trimmed by 2 bases and 1 base, with 9 bases remaining between them. The CDR3 sequence: CASSFETGNTEAFF. CDR3 bases: TGCGCCAGCAGCTTCGAGACAGGGAACACTGAAGCTTTCTTT.

Many counts were recorded for this clonotype. CDR3 amino acids: CASRNRDPKDHF. In nucleotides, the CDR3 is TGTGCCAGCAGGAACCGGGACCCGAAGGACCACTTT. The chain couples TRBV2 to TRBJ1-6; D is possibly TRBD1 (5 bases). The CDR3 has 12 residues. The germline V and J ends were trimmed by 6 bases and 18 bases, with 18 bases remaining between them. Per germline, CDR1 SNHLY and CDR2 FYNNEI. The variable domain in full, completed from reference TRBV2 and TRBJ1-6, reads EPEVTQTPSHQVTQMGQEVILRCVPISNHLYFYWYRQILGQKVEFLVSFYNNEISEKSEIFDDQFSVERPDGSNFTLKIRSTKLEDSAMYFCASRNRDPKDHFGNGTRLTVT.

Many counts were recorded for this clonotype. The chain is built from TRBV12-3 or TRBV12-4 and TRBJ2-4; possible D gene TRBD1, 6 bases. V gave up 7 bases and J gave up 7 bases, with 14 bases separating them. This CDR3 comprises 13 residues. The CDR3 sequence is CASTPAGENIQYF. CDR3 DNA: TGTGCCAGCACCCCAGCAGGGGAGAACATTCAGTACTTC.

There are many counts of this clonotype. The chain couples TRBV18 to TRBJ1-2, with D tentatively TRBD1 (5 bases). Germline V gene data show CDR1 as KGHSH and CDR2 as LQKENI. The CDR3 is 12 residues long. V lost 5 bases, J lost 4 bases, and 8 bases lay in between. The DNA for the CDR3 is TGTGCCAGCTCAGAGGGGCCCTATGGCTACACCTTC. Translated, it gives CASSEGPYGYTF.

In its sample, this clonotype was seen many times. The V call is TRBV12-3 or TRBV12-4, the J call TRBJ2-3; no reliable D call. V was cut by 4 bases and J by 2 bases, with 10 bases left in between. The CDR3 spans 14 residues. This CDR3 reads CASSSPPITDTQYF. The CDR3 DNA sequence: TGTGCCAGCAGTTCGCCTCCAATCACAGATACGCAGTATTTT.

This clonotype was seen at least ten times. This chain uses TRBV7-2 with TRBJ2-3, with a tentative D call TRBD2 (5 bases). The germline CDR1 and CDR2 sequences are SGHTA and FQGNSA. There are 12 residues in the CDR3. V was clipped by 5 bases and J by 10 bases, with 13 bases between them. The CDR3 sequence: CASSTYGGAQYF. The CDR3 coding sequence is TGTGCCAGCAGCACCTACGGAGGTGCGCAGTATTTT.

This clonotype was recorded many times. This rearrangement joins TRBV5-5 to TRBJ1-5; TRBD1 matches 10 bases. Per germline, CDR1 SGHKS and CDR2 YYEKEE (reference sequence). With 3 bases clipped from V and 3 bases from J, the junction kept 6 bases outside the gene matches. This CDR3 has 16 residues. The CDR3 nucleotides read TGTGCCAGCAGCTGGGCTGGGACAGGGGTCAATCAGCCCCAGCATTTT. This encodes CASSWAGTGVNQPQHF.

This clonotype occurred many times. The CDR3 DNA reads TGTGCCAGCAGCTTAGAGGTCGGCAATGAGCAGTTCTTC. Its translation is CASSLEVGNEQFF. The V and J genes are TRBV7-6 and TRBJ2-1; D unclear. V lost 1 base to trimming and J lost 6 bases, with 7 bases between them. Germline values: CDR1 SGHVS, CDR2 FNYEAQ. The CDR3 has 13 residues.

This clonotype has ten or more counts. The rearrangement joins TRBV7-2 to TRBJ1-1; D ambiguous. V was clipped by 5 bases and J by 5 bases, with 24 bases between them. There are 17 residues in the CDR3. Germline lookup yields CDR1 SGHTA and CDR2 FQGNSA. CDR3 region: CASSHSVTDGVRTEAFF. CDR3 nucleotide sequence: TGTGCCAGCAGCCACTCGGTCACCGATGGTGTGAGGACTGAAGCTTTCTTT.

This clonotype has a count of ten or more. The chain recombines TRBV12-3 or TRBV12-4 with TRBJ2-4, with 7 bases identical to TRBD1. There are 16 residues in the CDR3. V was pared by 4 bases and J by 5 bases, with 11 bases of the junction left unmatched. CDR3 DNA sequence: TGTGCCAGCAGTTCAACCGGGACAGCTAGGGAAAACATTCAGTACTTC. It specifies CASSSTGTARENIQYF.

In its sample, this clonotype was seen many times. The chain couples TRBV7-9 to TRBJ1-4; D not resolved. This CDR3 is built from 16 residues. Germline CDR1 SEHNR, CDR2 FQNEAQ (reference sequence). V lost 2 bases to trimming and J lost 8 bases, with 18 bases between them. The CDR3 DNA sequence: TGTGCCAGCAGCTTAACAGAGAACCTTGCGGGGGAAAAACTGTTTTTT. It translates to CASSLTENLAGEKLFF. The variable domain in full, completed from reference TRBV7-9 and TRBJ1-4, reads DTGVSQNPRHKITKRGQNVTFRCDPISEHNRLYWYRQTLGQGPEFLTYFQNEAQLEKSRLLSDRFSAERPKGSFSTLEIQRTEQGDSAMYLCASSLTENLAGEKLFFGSGTQLSVL.